This entry lists 11 T cell receptor beta chains sequenced from one sample in a study of cytotoxic CD8 clonotypes in ibrutinib-treated CLL. Assay: immunoSEQ multiplex PCR; the TCRdb copy retains only in-frame clones and omits some. This sample has about 74,000 clones, with around 81% found just once. This material consisted of PBMCs, taken at disease progression, from a patient treated with ibrutinib. The receptors were gathered from a human donor with chronic lymphocytic leukemia.

CDR3 nucleotides: TGTGCCAGCAGTTTATCGGGGGGTGATGAGCAGTTCTTC. The encoded protein is CASSLSGGDEQFF. V and J are TRBV27 and TRBJ2-1, with D tentatively TRBD2 (6 bases). V was trimmed by 0 bases and J by 8 bases, leaving 8 bases between them. The CDR3 runs 13 residues. The V gene's germline CDR1 is MNHEY and CDR2 SMNVEV (reference sequence).

This clone came up once. The rearrangement uses TRBV30 and TRBJ1-2, with a possible D match to TRBD1 (6 bases). V was cut by 7 bases and J by 7 bases, with 22 bases left in between. Germline CDR1 and CDR2: GTSNPN and SVGIG (reference sequence). There are 14 residues in the CDR3. DNA for the CDR3: TGTGCCTCCCCCCTGGTCGGGGGCGGGTTTGGCTACACCTTC. Protein product: CASPLVGGGFGYTF.

The chain couples TRBV18 to TRBJ1-1; 11 positions agree with TRBD1. J was trimmed by 5 bases and V by 2 bases; bases with no gene match: 7. The CDR3 runs 16 residues. CDR1 is KGHSH and CDR2 is LQKENI in the germline V gene. CDR3 nucleotides: TGTGCCAGCTCACCATTCGGACAGGGGGCGGGTACTGAAGCTTTCTTT. Its translation is CASSPFGQGAGTEAFF.

This clone was recorded once. This sequence joins TRBV7-3 and TRBJ2-1; unclear D gene. The germline V gene encodes CDR1 SGHTA and CDR2 FQGTGA. V lost 2 bases to trimming and J lost 7 bases, with 6 bases between them. CDR3 length equals 12 residues. The CDR3 is CASSLDGNEQFF. The CDR3 DNA follows: TGTGCCAGCAGCTTAGACGGGAATGAGCAGTTCTTC.

The genes are TRBV2 and TRBJ2-7; the D is unclear. The CDR3 spans 11 residues. Per the germline V gene, CDR1 is SNHLY and CDR2 is FYNNEI. V was cut by 6 bases and J by 2 bases, with 5 bases left in between. CDR3 protein: CASRRPYEQYF. Written as DNA, the CDR3 is TGTGCCAGCAGGAGACCCTACGAGCAGTACTTC.

The chain links TRBV11-2 to TRBJ2-1; D perhaps matches TRBD1 (6 bases). V lost 6 bases to trimming and J lost 7 bases, with 22 bases between them. Germline lookup yields CDR1 SGHAT and CDR2 FQNNGV. The CDR3 runs 16 residues. This chain's CDR3 is CASRPVLGTTLNEQFF. In DNA, the CDR3 is TGTGCCAGCAGGCCCGTGCTGGGGACAACCCTAAATGAGCAGTTCTTC.

The chain recombines TRBV4-2 with TRBJ2-3; 7 nucleotides agree with TRBD2. J was trimmed by 0 bases and V by 6 bases; bases with no gene match: 6. The CDR3 is 15 amino acids. The germline gives CDR1 LGHNA, CDR2 YNFKEQ. This chain's CDR3 is CASSVRLASTDTQYF. CDR3 sequence (DNA): TGTGCCAGCAGTGTCAGACTAGCTAGCACAGATACGCAGTATTTT.

This chain connects TRBV7-2 to TRBJ1-1; D uncertain. V dropped 1 base and J dropped 2 bases, with 8 bases sitting between them. Germline values: CDR1 SGHTA, CDR2 FQGNSA. The CDR3 covers 14 residues. The CDR3 DNA reads TGTGCCAGCAGCTTAGTGGCGGTTAACACTGAAGCTTTCTTT. Amino acid sequence: CASSLVAVNTEAFF.

This chain links TRBV7-9 with TRBJ2-1; D not resolved. V dropped 1 base and J dropped 3 bases, with 7 bases sitting between them. CDR3 length equals 14 residues. The germline CDR1 and CDR2 sequences are SEHNR and FQNEAQ (reference sequence). In nucleotides, the CDR3 is TGTGCCAGCAGCTTAGGGAGCGACTACAATGAGCAGTTCTTC. Its protein is CASSLGSDYNEQFF.

This sequence joins TRBV29-1 and TRBJ2-7; maybe TRBD1 (6 bases). Trimming pared 8 bases from V and 2 bases from J, leaving 19 bases between. The CDR3 runs 14 residues. Per the germline V gene, CDR1 is SQVTM and CDR2 is ANQGSEA. CDR3 sequence reads: CSQGPDRLPYEQYF. The CDR3 nucleotides are TGCAGCCAGGGGCCGGACAGACTTCCCTACGAGCAGTACTTC.

The rearrangement joins TRBV19 to TRBJ2-2, with TRBD1 identical over 9 bases. The trim removed 5 bases at V and 4 bases at J, leaving 8 bases unmatched. Germline V gives CDR1 LNHDA, CDR2 SQIVND (reference sequence). The CDR3 consists of 16 residues. CDR3 loop: CASSPGTGSGTGELFF. The CDR3 coding sequence is TGTGCCAGTAGTCCAGGGACAGGGTCGGGCACCGGGGAGCTGTTTTTT. Supplemented by reference TRBV19 and TRBJ2-2, the full variable domain reads DGGITQSPKYLFRKEGQNVTLSCEQNLNHDAMYWYRQDPGQGLRLIYYSQIVNDFQKGDIAEGYSVSREKKESFPLTVTSAQKNPTAFYLCASSPGTGSGTGELFFGEGSRLTVL.